This is a list of T cell receptor beta chains from one sample in a study of cytomegalovirus exposure and HLA in healthy donors. Libraries were prepared by immunoSEQ multiplex PCR; TCRdb keeps only in-frame clonotypes and omits some of them. The table has 100,000 to 150,000 clones, about a sixth seen once; the top ten hold about 2.6%. Sequenced material: PBMCs. The receptor set was obtained from a female donor in good health and CMV-seropositive. CDR3s include the opening cysteine and the closing phenylalanine or tryptophan. D genes are given only for firm matches. The listing skips clone size in some rows; elsewhere it reads once, few, many or a size class.

D: -; V: TRBV19; J: TRBJ1-2; size: few; CDR3: CASSLLQGSYGYTF; DNA: TGTGCCAGTAGTCTCCTACAGGGTTCATACGGCTACACCTTC
D: TRBD1; V: TRBV10-3; J: TRBJ1-2; size: -; CDR3: CAILAGQGAPNYGYTF; DNA: TGTGCCATCTTGGCGGGACAGGGGGCTCCTAACTATGGCTACACCTTC
D: -; V: TRBV15; J: TRBJ1-1; size: few; CDR3: CATSKPSGTQERAFF; DNA: TGTGCCACCAGCAAACCCTCCGGGACACAAGAGCGAGCTTTCTTT
D: TRBD1; V: TRBV5-4; J: TRBJ2-4; size: -; CDR3: CASSLAPDRANIQYF; DNA: TGTGCCAGCAGCTTGGCCCCGGACAGGGCAAACATTCAGTACTTC
D: -; V: TRBV5-1; J: TRBJ2-3; size: few; CDR3: CASSLAAGTDTQYF; DNA: TGCGCCAGCAGCTTGGCCGCGGGCACAGATACGCAGTATTTT
D: TRBD2; V: TRBV19; J: TRBJ2-5; size: -; CDR3: CASGLAGGETQYF; DNA: TGTGCCAGCGGACTAGCGGGAGGTGAGACCCAGTACTTC
D: -; V: TRBV27; J: TRBJ1-2; size: -; CDR3: CASSPTMLPRGYGYTF; DNA: TGTGCCAGCAGTCCCACGATGCTCCCAAGGGGCTATGGCTACACCTTC
D: -; V: TRBV5-1; J: TRBJ2-3; size: -; CDR3: CASSFWGRDTQYF; DNA: TGCGCCAGCAGCTTCTGGGGGCGAGATACGCAGTATTTT
D: -; V: TRBV10-3; J: TRBJ1-2; size: -; CDR3: CAISGQNYGYTF; DNA: TGTGCCATCAGTGGACAGAACTATGGCTACACCTTC
D: -; V: TRBV4-1; J: TRBJ2-1; size: few; CDR3: CASSQDRGAGSNEQFF; DNA: TGCGCCAGCAGCCAAGATCGGGGGGCGGGCTCAAATGAGCAGTTCTTC
D: -; V: TRBV5-6; J: TRBJ1-1; size: few; CDR3: CASSVRQNTEAFF; DNA: TGTGCCAGCAGCGTTAGACAAAACACTGAAGCTTTCTTT
D: TRBD2; V: TRBV5-4; J: TRBJ2-7; size: few; CDR3: CASSFFGGRAAYEQYF; DNA: TGTGCCAGCAGCTTTTTCGGCGGGAGGGCCGCCTACGAGCAGTACTTC
D: -; V: TRBV5-1; J: TRBJ2-5; size: -; CDR3: CASSLRGQETQYF; DNA: TGCGCCAGCAGCTTAAGGGGCCAAGAGACCCAGTACTTC
D: TRBD1; V: TRBV5-1; J: TRBJ2-7; size: -; CDR3: CASGTGDLYEQYF; DNA: TGCGCCAGCGGGACAGGAGACCTCTACGAGCAGTACTTC
D: TRBD2; V: TRBV9; J: TRBJ2-1; size: -; CDR3: CASSEGTSGGNEQFF; DNA: TGTGCCAGCAGCGAGGGGACTAGCGGGGGAAATGAGCAGTTCTTC
D: -; V: TRBV4-2; J: TRBJ2-1; size: -; CDR3: CASSHMAGSSYNEQFF; DNA: TGTGCCAGCAGCCATATGGCGGGGAGCTCCTACAATGAGCAGTTCTTC
D: TRBD2; V: TRBV14; J: TRBJ2-1; size: -; CDR3: CASSQVIAAGGLYEQFF; DNA: TGTGCCAGCAGCCAAGTAATTGCAGCGGGGGGGCTCTATGAGCAGTTCTTC
D: -; V: TRBV5-1; J: TRBJ1-2; size: -; CDR3: CASLPSGATNYGYTF; DNA: TGCGCCAGCCTTCCCAGCGGGGCGACTAACTATGGCTACACCTTC
D: -; V: TRBV19; J: TRBJ1-5; size: -; CDR3: CASSLLSADSYLSQPQHF; DNA: TGTGCCAGTAGTTTGCTCTCGGCAGACTCCTATCTGAGTCAGCCCCAGCATTTT
D: -; V: TRBV4-2; J: TRBJ1-1; size: few; CDR3: CASSQDPGAGGENTEAFF; DNA: TGTGCCAGCAGCCAAGACCCGGGGGCGGGGGGGGAGAACACTGAAGCTTTCTTT
D: -; V: TRBV7-9; J: TRBJ1-2; size: few; CDR3: CASESGGVRSYGYTF; DNA: TGTGCCAGCGAATCCGGGGGGGTTCGATCATATGGCTACACCTTC
D: TRBD1; V: TRBV7-9; J: TRBJ2-7; size: -; CDR3: CASSPILRSGQGFYEQYF; DNA: TGTGCCAGCAGCCCCATTTTACGGTCGGGACAGGGGTTCTACGAGCAGTACTTC
D: TRBD2; V: TRBV5-1; J: TRBJ2-4; size: few; CDR3: CASSLEGLGKAATKNIQYF; DNA: TGCGCCAGCAGCTTGGAAGGACTAGGGAAGGCAGCTACCAAAAACATTCAGTACTTC
D: TRBD2; V: TRBV30; J: TRBJ2-1; size: few; CDR3: CAWSGWRTSGGAMYEQFF; DNA: TGTGCCTGGAGTGGATGGAGGACTAGCGGGGGGGCCATGTATGAGCAGTTCTTC
D: -; V: TRBV18; J: TRBJ2-7; size: few; CDR3: CASSPPGNRVAYEQYF; DNA: TGTGCCAGCTCACCACCGGGGAACAGGGTCGCCTACGAGCAGTACTTC
D: TRBD1; V: TRBV4-3; J: TRBJ1-1; size: -; CDR3: CASSQLGQGGSEAFF; DNA: TGCGCCAGCAGCCAATTAGGGCAGGGGGGTTCTGAAGCTTTCTTT
D: -; V: TRBV5-1; J: TRBJ1-4; size: few; CDR3: CASSLGAQGNEKLFF; DNA: TGCGCCAGCAGCTTGGGAGCGCAGGGGAATGAAAAACTGTTTTTT
D: TRBD1; V: TRBV28; J: TRBJ2-7; size: -; CDR3: CASSLFQGETYEQYF; DNA: TGTGCCAGCAGTTTATTCCAGGGGGAAACCTACGAGCAGTACTTC
D: -; V: TRBV28; J: TRBJ2-6; size: -; CDR3: CASQGTMGSSGANVLTF; DNA: TGTGCCAGCCAGGGAACAATGGGCTCTTCTGGGGCCAACGTCCTGACTTTC
D: TRBD1; V: TRBV7-9; J: TRBJ2-7; size: -; CDR3: CASSLGQLSHEQYF; DNA: TGTGCCAGCAGCTTGGGACAGCTCTCCCACGAGCAGTACTTC
D: -; V: TRBV5-1; J: TRBJ2-1; size: -; CDR3: CASSRRETGVSYNEQFF; DNA: TGCGCCAGCAGCCGTCGAGAAACGGGAGTCTCCTACAATGAGCAGTTCTTC
D: -; V: TRBV5-1; J: TRBJ1-4; size: -; CDR3: CASSLEGGEKLFF; DNA: TGCGCCAGCAGCTTGGAAGGGGGTGAAAAACTGTTTTTT
D: -; V: TRBV10-1; J: TRBJ2-1; size: -; CDR3: CASSEAGTPLGKFF; DNA: TGCGCCAGCAGTGAGGCGGGGACCCCGCTGGGAAAGTTCTTC
D: -; V: TRBV19; J: TRBJ1-2; size: once; CDR3: CASTTSHGYTF; DNA: TGTGCCAGTACCACTTCACATGGCTACACCTTC
D: -; V: TRBV19; J: TRBJ1-1; size: -; CDR3: CASSIFAHTNTEAFF; DNA: TGTGCCAGTAGTATATTTGCACACACCAACACTGAAGCTTTCTTT
D: TRBD1; V: TRBV7-9; J: TRBJ1-5; size: few; CDR3: CASSQDRGDQPQHF; DNA: TGTGCCAGCAGTCAGGACAGGGGTGATCAGCCCCAGCATTTT
D: TRBD1; V: TRBV7-9; J: TRBJ1-2; size: -; CDR3: CASSLTQGGFYYGYTF; DNA: TGTGCCAGCAGCTTAACCCAAGGGGGCTTTTACTATGGCTACACCTTC
D: -; V: TRBV18; J: TRBJ2-2; size: few; CDR3: CASSLGQGNTGELFF; DNA: TGTGCCAGCTCACTGGGGCAGGGAAACACCGGGGAGCTGTTTTTT
D: -; V: TRBV30; J: TRBJ1-2; size: few; CDR3: CAWSASGLNYGYTF; DNA: TGTGCCTGGAGTGCCTCCGGGTTGAACTATGGCTACACCTTC
D: TRBD1; V: TRBV9; J: TRBJ1-5; size: -; CDR3: CASSVGTGLYQPQHF; DNA: TGTGCCAGCAGCGTTGGGACAGGCCTTTATCAGCCCCAGCATTTT
D: -; V: TRBV15; J: TRBJ2-3; size: few; CDR3: CATSRDMDTQYF; DNA: TGTGCCACCAGCAGAGATATGGATACGCAGTATTTT
D: TRBD2; V: TRBV6-5; J: TRBJ2-2; size: -; CDR3: CASSWRLAGNPGELFF; DNA: TGTGCCAGCAGTTGGCGACTAGCGGGAAATCCCGGGGAGCTGTTTTTT
D: TRBD2; V: TRBV5-4; J: TRBJ2-5; size: few; CDR3: CASSRTSGTEETQYF; DNA: TGTGCCAGCAGCCGGACTAGCGGGACGGAGGAGACCCAGTACTTC
D: -; V: TRBV2; J: TRBJ1-5; size: -; CDR3: CASRQATRNQPQHF; DNA: TGTGCCAGCAGACAGGCTACCCGCAATCAGCCCCAGCATTTT
D: -; V: TRBV13; J: TRBJ1-1; size: few; CDR3: CASSFGILNTEAFF; DNA: TGTGCCAGCAGCTTCGGGATCTTAAACACTGAAGCTTTCTTT
D: -; V: TRBV19; J: TRBJ1-5; size: -; CDR3: CASSIAGTAQHF; DNA: TGTGCCAGTAGTATCGCCGGGACTGCCCAGCATTTT
D: -; V: TRBV28; J: TRBJ2-7; size: -; CDR3: CASSSAAHLSYEQYF; DNA: TGTGCCAGCAGTTCCGCGGCGCACCTCTCCTACGAGCAGTACTTC
D: -; V: TRBV7-2; J: TRBJ2-6; size: few; CDR3: CASSARDSGANVLTF; DNA: TGTGCCAGCAGCGCGCGGGACAGCGGGGCCAACGTCCTGACTTTC
D: TRBD1; V: TRBV27; J: TRBJ1-2; size: -; CDR3: CASSLGAGGVGGYTF; DNA: TGTGCCAGCAGTTTAGGGGCAGGGGGTGTCGGAGGCTACACCTTC
D: -; V: TRBV5-1; J: TRBJ1-1; size: -; CDR3: CASTPSGNTEAFF; DNA: TGCGCCAGCACCCCATCAGGGAACACTGAAGCTTTCTTT
D: TRBD1; V: TRBV5-1; J: TRBJ2-2; size: -; CDR3: CASSVLSVVAGGSAGELFF; DNA: TGCGCCAGCAGCGTCCTGTCTGTAGTGGCAGGGGGCTCCGCCGGGGAGCTGTTTTTT
D: TRBD2; V: TRBV7-9; J: TRBJ2-7; size: few; CDR3: CASRRTSGESSYEQYF; DNA: TGTGCCAGCAGGAGGACTAGCGGGGAATCCTCCTACGAGCAGTACTTC
D: TRBD2; V: TRBV7-9; J: TRBJ2-1; size: few; CDR3: CASSRGGASSYNEQFF; DNA: TGTGCCAGCAGCCGCGGGGGGGCCTCATCCTACAATGAGCAGTTCTTC
D: TRBD2; V: TRBV19; J: TRBJ2-7; size: few; CDR3: CASSTRLAGYYEQYF; DNA: TGTGCCAGTAGTACGCGACTAGCGGGGTACTACGAGCAGTACTTC
D: -; V: TRBV6-6; J: TRBJ1-1; size: few; CDR3: CASRKGGVTEAFF; DNA: TGTGCCAGCAGGAAAGGAGGGGTCACTGAAGCTTTCTTT
D: TRBD1; V: TRBV30; J: TRBJ1-2; size: -; CDR3: CAWTRNLSWDRLYGYTF; DNA: TGTGCCTGGACGAGGAACCTATCCTGGGACAGACTTTATGGCTACACCTTC
D: TRBD1; V: TRBV18; J: TRBJ1-4; size: few; CDR3: CASSEDRGHEKLFF; DNA: TGTGCCAGCTCCGAGGACAGGGGGCATGAAAAACTGTTTTTT